The 25 T cell receptor beta chains reported below all come from one sample, sequenced in a study of T-cell reconstitution after alpha-beta-depleted transplantation in children. Unique molecular identifiers were incorporated when the TCRbeta library was constructed. Via MiXCR, TCRdb re-called the PCR reads, giving one row per CDR3 protein. This table holds about 980,000 distinct CDR3 sequences, about 26% found once. The sample consisted of PBMCs, mostly from graft donor cells, taken 360 days after TCRalphabeta/CD19-depleted stem cell transplant. These receptors all stem from a boy younger than two who had a stem cell transplant for SCID, so the T cells may come from the graft donor.

This clonotype was detected a few times. The CDR3 is CASSLGNRVNTEAFF. CDR3 nucleotides: TGTGCCAGCAGCTTGGGGAACAGAGTGAACACTGAAGCTTTCTTT. V is TRBV5-5 and J is TRBJ1-1; D not resolved. CDR1 is SGHKS and CDR2 is YYEKEE in the germline V gene (reference sequence). CDR3 length: 15 amino acids. Trimming took off 0 bases at V and 0 bases at J, with 9 bases between the two ends.

Only a few counts were recorded for this clonotype. The chain carries TRBV9 and TRBJ1-1; possibly TRBD1 for D (5 bases). V was clipped by 4 bases and J by 0 bases, with 10 bases between them. Looked up from germline, CDR1 is SGDLS and CDR2 is YYNGEE. The CDR3 contains 14 residues. CDR3: CASSPLQVNTEAFF. The CDR3 coding sequence is TGTGCCAGCAGCCCGCTACAGGTGAACACTGAAGCTTTCTTT.

V is TRBV7-9 and J is TRBJ2-5; the D is unclear. Germline V CDR1 and CDR2: SEHNR, FQNEAQ (reference sequence). Trimming removed 5 bases from V and 4 bases from J, with 23 bases in between. CDR3 size: 17 residues. CDR3 sequence (DNA): TGTGCCAGCAGCCCCCCTACCCCTGGGAAGGAAGCAGAGACCCAGTACTTC. Translation gives CASSPPTPGKEAETQYF.

There are a few counts of this clonotype. This chain uses TRBV6-1 with TRBJ2-3; D might be TRBD1 (8 bases). CDR1 and CDR2 from the germline V gene are MNHNS and SASEGT. CDR3 size: 13 residues. The germline V and J ends were trimmed by 7 bases and 10 bases, with 18 bases remaining between them. CDR3 loop: CASTQGAGVAQYF. The CDR3 DNA follows: TGTGCCAGCACCCAGGGGGCGGGGGTGGCGCAGTATTTT.

The chain joins TRBV9 to TRBJ2-3; D uncertain. V was cut by 0 bases and J by 8 bases, with 10 bases left in between. CDR3 length equals 13 residues. Germline V CDR1 and CDR2: SGDLS, YYNGEE. The CDR3 region is CASSVGRFGTQYF. The CDR3 nucleotides read TGTGCCAGCAGCGTAGGAAGATTCGGTACGCAGTATTTT.

The V call is TRBV5-1, the J call TRBJ2-7; 9 bases fit TRBD1. The V and J ends lost 3 bases and 9 bases, in that order; junction bases with no gene match: 10. The germline gives CDR1 SGHRS, CDR2 YFSETQ. The CDR3 covers 14 residues. CDR3 bases: TGCGCCAGCAGCTCGGGACAGGGAGGACTCGGGCAGTACTTC. Translated, it gives CASSSGQGGLGQYF.

In its sample, this clonotype was seen a few times. This chain uses TRBV6-5 with TRBJ2-1, with a weak D call TRBD2 (6 bases). The CDR3 loop spans 18 amino acids. The V and J ends lost 2 bases and 0 bases respectively, with 17 bases between them. Germline V gene data show CDR1 as MNHEY and CDR2 as SVGAGI. This CDR3 reads CASSYKARRVSSYNEQFF. In DNA form, the CDR3 reads TGTGCCAGCAGTTACAAGGCACGGAGGGTTAGCTCCTACAATGAGCAGTTCTTC.

This clonotype was picked up a small number of times. V gene TRBV29-1 combines with J gene TRBJ2-3; D is undetermined. From germline, CDR1 is SQVTM and CDR2 ANQGSEA. The CDR3 sequence is 12 residues long. The ends were cut back, 4 bases at V and 5 bases at J, with 10 bases in the middle. The CDR3 protein is CSVVPLGDTQYF. The CDR3 DNA is TGCAGCGTTGTGCCGCTCGGAGATACGCAGTATTTT.

This clonotype was seen a handful of times. The V and J genes are TRBV4-2 and TRBJ2-5, with 10 bases aligning to TRBD1. The J segment lost 5 bases and the V segment lost 0 bases, leaving 6 bases of the junction unmatched. From germline, CDR1 is LGHNA and CDR2 YNFKEQ. The CDR3 has 16 amino acids. Here the CDR3 DNA reads TGTGCCAGCAGCCAAGATCGTCGGGACAGGGGTGAGACCCAGTACTTC. It is translated as CASSQDRRDRGETQYF.

The chain recombines TRBV9 with TRBJ2-3; 9 positions match TRBD2. Germline V gene data show CDR1 as SGDLS and CDR2 as YYNGEE. The CDR3 is 17 amino acids. The trim removed 0 bases at V and 5 bases at J, leaving 10 bases unmatched. The CDR3 DNA follows: TGTGCCAGCAGCGTAGGAGGAGCGGGGGGCTCAGGAGATACGCAGTATTTT. It codes for CASSVGGAGGSGDTQYF.

This clonotype was detected only a few times. The rearrangement uses TRBV4-1 and TRBJ2-1; 13 nucleotides agree with TRBD2. Germline CDR1 and CDR2: MGHRA and YSYEKL. Trimming cost V 3 bases and J 1 base; bases outside gene matches: 6. CDR3 length: 18 residues. In nucleotides, the CDR3 is TGCGCCAGCAGCCAGAGACTAGCGGGGGGTCTTTCCTACAATGAGCAGTTCTTC. This translates into CASSQRLAGGLSYNEQFF.

This clonotype was seen a few times. The gene calls are TRBV12-3 or TRBV12-4 and TRBJ2-2; 7 bases match TRBD1. This CDR3 has 15 amino acids. V shed 6 bases and J 5 bases; nucleotides not matched to a gene: 9. CDR3 in amino acids: CASRTDRVVTGELFF. CDR3 DNA: TGTGCCAGCAGAACCGACAGGGTGGTTACCGGGGAGCTGTTTTTT.

This clonotype has only a few counts. The gene calls are TRBV5-1 and TRBJ2-1; D is undetermined. Germline assignment: CDR1 SGHRS and CDR2 YFSETQ. Trimming shortened V by 2 bases and J by 6 bases, and 12 bases separated the two germline ends. The CDR3 runs 14 residues. The CDR3 DNA reads as TGCGCCAGCAGCTTACAAGGACCCTTCAATGAGCAGTTCTTC. It codes for CASSLQGPFNEQFF. The complete variable domain, with remaining parts taken from reference TRBV5-1 and TRBJ2-1, reads KAGVTQTPRYLIKTRGQQVTLSCSPISGHRSVSWYQQTPGQGLQFLFEYFSETQRNKGNFPGRFSGRQFSNSRSEMNVSTLELGDSALYLCASSLQGPFNEQFFGPGTRLTVL.

This clonotype has just a few counts. The chain carries TRBV4-1 and TRBJ2-2; D gene ambiguous. Trimming pared 0 bases from V and 5 bases from J, leaving 13 bases between. The V gene's germline CDR1 is MGHRA and CDR2 YSYEKL. The CDR3 spans 16 residues. The CDR3 protein is CASSQEFIGQTGELFF. In nucleotides, the CDR3 is TGCGCCAGCAGCCAAGAATTTATCGGCCAGACCGGGGAGCTGTTTTTT.

This clonotype was picked up a small number of times. The chain joins TRBV4-1 to TRBJ2-3; D is unresolved. Trimming left V 4 bases short and J 0 bases short, with 14 bases between. The CDR3 loop spans 16 amino acids. The germline V gene has CDR1 MGHRA and CDR2 YSYEKL. The CDR3, as DNA: TGCGCCAGCAGCCCAGTTAGGACCGCTAGCACAGATACGCAGTATTTT. Encoded protein: CASSPVRTASTDTQYF.

With regard to this clonotype: The junction shows a germline mismatch at one end, possibly a read error. The chain recombines TRBV3-1 with TRBJ1-3; D is uncertain. Looked up from germline, CDR1 is LGHDT and CDR2 is YNNKEL (reference sequence). This CDR3 is built from 14 residues. The CDR3 DNA reads as TGTGCCAGCAGCCTGGGGTGGGCTGGAAACACCACATATTTT. Translated, it gives CASSLGWAGNTTYF.

This clonotype was detected only a few times. The gene calls are TRBV7-8 and TRBJ2-5; no firm D call. Looked up from germline, CDR1 is SGHVS and CDR2 is FQNEAQ. This CDR3 is built from 13 residues. Trimming pared 7 bases from V and 1 base from J, leaving 10 bases between. Here the CDR3 DNA reads TGTGCCAGCATCCCGGACCGCCAAGAGACCCAGTACTTC. This sequence encodes CASIPDRQETQYF.

The chain is built from TRBV29-1 and TRBJ1-5; 7 bases are a match to TRBD1. The CDR3 runs to 13 residues. With 7 bases clipped from V and 7 bases from J, the junction kept 10 bases outside the gene matches. The germline V gene has CDR1 SQVTM and CDR2 ANQGSEA. Here the CDR3 reads CSGEQAGGQPQHF. CDR3 in DNA: TGCAGCGGTGAGCAGGCAGGGGGACAGCCCCAGCATTTT.

The rearrangement joins TRBV29-1 to TRBJ2-5; D remains unclear. The V end was cut by 6 bases, the J end by 5 bases, with 13 bases between. This CDR3 has 12 amino acids. CDR1 is SQVTM, CDR2 ANQGSEA, per germline. The CDR3 here is CSVFHAFETQYF. DNA of the CDR3: TGCAGCGTCTTTCATGCATTTGAGACCCAGTACTTC.

The CDR3 loop is CAWSVLRTEQYF. DNA of the CDR3: TGTGCCTGGAGTGTACTGAGGACCGAGCAGTACTTC. The V call is TRBV30, the J call TRBJ2-7; D is ambiguous. The germline V gene encodes CDR1 GTSNPN and CDR2 SVGIG (reference sequence). V gave up 0 bases and J gave up 6 bases, with 9 bases separating them. The CDR3 consists of 12 residues.

This clonotype turned up a few times. This rearrangement joins TRBV20-1 to TRBJ1-1; a possible D gene is TRBD1 (5 bases). The CDR3 has 12 amino acids. Deletions cut 0 bases from V and 7 bases from J, with 9 bases between. Germline CDR1 is DFQATT and CDR2 is SNEGSKA (reference sequence). The CDR3 protein is CSARDQTDEAFF. CDR3 DNA sequence: TGCAGTGCTAGAGATCAGACAGATGAAGCTTTCTTT.

The chain joins TRBV7-9 to TRBJ2-3; 7 nucleotides agree with TRBD2. This CDR3 has 14 amino acids. Germline lookup yields CDR1 SEHNR and CDR2 FQNEAQ (reference sequence). With 5 bases clipped from V and 7 bases from J, the junction kept 9 bases outside the gene matches. In DNA form, the CDR3 reads TGTGCCAGCAGCGATACCGGGACTACTTATACGCAGTATTTT. It encodes CASSDTGTTYTQYF.

The V and J genes are TRBV12-3 or TRBV12-4 and TRBJ1-1; perhaps TRBD1 as D (6 bases). V gave up 5 bases and J gave up 2 bases, with 15 bases separating them. This CDR3 is built from 15 residues. The CDR3 protein is CASSHHRDKNTEAFF. Here the CDR3 DNA reads TGTGCCAGCAGTCACCACCGGGACAAAAACACTGAAGCTTTCTTT.

This clonotype has only a few counts. J is TRBJ2-3 and V is TRBV15; D is possibly TRBD1 (6 bases). The CDR3 is made up of 14 amino acids. Trimming stripped 8 bases from V and 2 bases from J, with 14 bases between. Germline values: CDR1 LNHNV, CDR2 YYDKDF (reference sequence). The CDR3 nucleotides read TGTGCCACCGGGCTGGACAGAAACACAGATACGCAGTATTTT. Its protein product is CATGLDRNTDTQYF.

The chain uses TRBV12-3 or TRBV12-4 and TRBJ1-5; maybe TRBD1 (5 bases). V was cut by 3 bases and J by 5 bases, with 17 bases left in between. The CDR3 is made up of 16 amino acids. This CDR3 reads CASSFLGPGTDQPQHF. CDR3 DNA sequence: TGTGCCAGCAGTTTTTTGGGCCCAGGGACGGATCAGCCCCAGCATTTT.